This T cell receptor beta chain was documented in a study of blood T cell repertoires in COVID-19 (dated by TCRdb to the early 2020s). The study in broad terms: Samples from collaborators originated in the United States, Italy and Spain and spanned both the acute and convalescent phases of COVID-19. Where available, HLA class I and class II types were taken from metadata supplied by the sample provider and were not determined by assay-based typing. Samples came from the ongoing ImmuneRACE study (first 160 participants) plus 1,254 subjects from 6 global collaborators. The prospective study material was composed of cDNA or gDNA derived from T cells, B-cell-depleted T cells, or PBMCs. Deeply sampled blood TCRbeta repertoires from subjects exposed to, actively infected with, or recovered from COVID-19 were included in the dataset. A freely available public database, intended as a resource for researchers studying the immune response to SARS-CoV-2, is where the repertoires were released. The sample metadata nearly always contained a de-identified subject ID, COVID-19 status, age in years and sex. On the study overall, not on this receptor specifically: The amount of clinical and demographic metadata varied by source and participant and was provided uncurated.

The collaborating institutions used their own protocols to collect whole blood in K2EDTA tubes. For TCRbeta analysis, collaborators shipped samples as frozen whole blood, isolated PBMCs, or DNA extracted from either of those sample types. The CDR1 and CDR2 encoded by the germline V gene (reference sequence) are SGHNT and YYREEE. After removal of 1 base from V and 2 bases from J, the junction retains 1 base not matched to a gene. There are 14 amino acids in the CDR3, from cysteine to phenylalanine inclusive. The retained sequence is limited to the CDR3, 42 bases, with the frame set at the first base. About this clone itself: Its recognized antigen is unknown. No much larger clone exists at a distance of one base, and base qualities are not known.

TCRbeta CDR3 regions were amplified from genomic DNA using the immunoSEQ Assay, a bias-controlled multiplex PCR. As for how the authors treated the data: The number of nucleated cells in each sample was estimated from the amplification of reference gene primers within the assay. To quantify the absolute abundance of each unique TCRbeta CDR3 rearrangement, sequence reads were collapsed and filtered. For each sample, productive Simpson clonality was calculated by taking the square root of Simpson's diversity index across productive rearrangements. The clones in this table, taken by TCRdb from immuneACCESS, are in-frame only. Not every clone is retained; where verified, under half of the shortfall comes from an unresolved V gene, and the cause of the rest is unknown. V, J and clone size derive from that table, while D and trimming were established from the DNA sequence. The sample records 70,000 to 95,000 clones, roughly 82% of which are singletons. The ten largest account for 25% of the sample.

Recombination linked TRBV5-4 to TRBJ2-3, and TRBD1 matches 7 of the central bases. The sequence was collected from a human donor in a cohort sampled during active COVID-19. Input material: peripheral blood. The encoded CDR3 is CASSLTGDTDTQYF. The DNA sequence is given as TGTGCCAGCAGCTTGACAGGGGACACAGATACGCAGTATTTT.